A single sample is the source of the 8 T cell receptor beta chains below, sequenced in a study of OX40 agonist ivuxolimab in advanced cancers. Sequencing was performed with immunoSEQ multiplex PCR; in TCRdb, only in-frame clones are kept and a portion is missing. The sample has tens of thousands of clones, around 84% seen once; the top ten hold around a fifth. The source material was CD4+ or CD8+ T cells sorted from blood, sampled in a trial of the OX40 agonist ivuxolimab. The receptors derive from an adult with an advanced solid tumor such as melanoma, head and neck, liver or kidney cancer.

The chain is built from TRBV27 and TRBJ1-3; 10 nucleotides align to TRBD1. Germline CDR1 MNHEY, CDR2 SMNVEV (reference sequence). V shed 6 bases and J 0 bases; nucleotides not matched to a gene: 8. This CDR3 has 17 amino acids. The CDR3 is CASSLRQGADSGNTIYF. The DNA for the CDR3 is TGTGCCAGCAGCCTAAGACAGGGGGCAGACTCTGGAAACACCATATATTTT.

In DNA form, the CDR3 reads TGTGCCAGCAGCTCCGGACTAGCGGAGAGCACAGATACGCAGTATTTT. Amino acid sequence: CASSSGLAESTDTQYF. The rearrangement uses TRBV11-2 and TRBJ2-3; 10 bases fit TRBD2. V lost 4 bases to trimming and J lost 0 bases; unmatched junction nucleotides: 4. This CDR3 spans 16 amino acids. Germline V gene lookup returns CDR1 SGHAT and CDR2 FQNNGV.

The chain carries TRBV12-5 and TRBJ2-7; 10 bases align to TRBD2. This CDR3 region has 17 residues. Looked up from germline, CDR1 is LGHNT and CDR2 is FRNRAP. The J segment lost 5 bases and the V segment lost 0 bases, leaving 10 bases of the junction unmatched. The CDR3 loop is CASGLVRLAGDRDEQYF. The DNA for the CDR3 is TGTGCTAGTGGTTTGGTACGTCTAGCGGGGGACCGGGACGAGCAGTACTTC. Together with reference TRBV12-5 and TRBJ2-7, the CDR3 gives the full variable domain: DARVTQTPRHKVTEMGQEVTMRCQPILGHNTVFWYRQTMMQGLELLAYFRNRAPLDDSGMPKDRFSAEMPDATLATLKIQPSEPRDSAVYFCASGLVRLAGDRDEQYFGPGTRLTVT.

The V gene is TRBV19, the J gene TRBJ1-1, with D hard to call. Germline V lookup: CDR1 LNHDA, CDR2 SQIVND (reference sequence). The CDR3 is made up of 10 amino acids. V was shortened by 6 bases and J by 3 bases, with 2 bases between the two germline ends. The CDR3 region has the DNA TGTGCCAGTAGCGACACTGAAGCTTTCTTT. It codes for CASSDTEAFF.

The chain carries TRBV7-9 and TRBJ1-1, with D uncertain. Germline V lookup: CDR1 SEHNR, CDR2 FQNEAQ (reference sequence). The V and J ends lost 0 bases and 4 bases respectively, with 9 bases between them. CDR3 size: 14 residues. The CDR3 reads CASSLARKATEAFF. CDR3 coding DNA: TGTGCCAGCAGCTTAGCGCGGAAAGCCACTGAAGCTTTCTTT.

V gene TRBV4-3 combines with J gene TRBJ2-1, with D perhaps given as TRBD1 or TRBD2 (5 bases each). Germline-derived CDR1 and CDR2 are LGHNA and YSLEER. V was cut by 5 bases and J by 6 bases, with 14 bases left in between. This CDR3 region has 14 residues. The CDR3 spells CASSLTGASNEQFF. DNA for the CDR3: TGCGCCAGCAGCTTAACCGGGGCAAGCAATGAGCAGTTCTTC.

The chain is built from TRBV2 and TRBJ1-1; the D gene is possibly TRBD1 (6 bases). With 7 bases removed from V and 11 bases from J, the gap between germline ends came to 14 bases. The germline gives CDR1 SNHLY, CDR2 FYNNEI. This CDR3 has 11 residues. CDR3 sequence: CASNLGAEAFF. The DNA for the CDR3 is TGTGCCAGCAACCTGGGGGCCGAGGCTTTCTTT.

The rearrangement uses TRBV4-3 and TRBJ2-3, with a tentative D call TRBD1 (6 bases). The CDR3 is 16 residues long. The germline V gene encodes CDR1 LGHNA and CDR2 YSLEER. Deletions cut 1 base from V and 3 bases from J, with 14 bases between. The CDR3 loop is CASSQGVPGQTDTQYF. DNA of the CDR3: TGCGCCAGCAGCCAAGGGGTCCCGGGACAAACAGATACGCAGTATTTT.